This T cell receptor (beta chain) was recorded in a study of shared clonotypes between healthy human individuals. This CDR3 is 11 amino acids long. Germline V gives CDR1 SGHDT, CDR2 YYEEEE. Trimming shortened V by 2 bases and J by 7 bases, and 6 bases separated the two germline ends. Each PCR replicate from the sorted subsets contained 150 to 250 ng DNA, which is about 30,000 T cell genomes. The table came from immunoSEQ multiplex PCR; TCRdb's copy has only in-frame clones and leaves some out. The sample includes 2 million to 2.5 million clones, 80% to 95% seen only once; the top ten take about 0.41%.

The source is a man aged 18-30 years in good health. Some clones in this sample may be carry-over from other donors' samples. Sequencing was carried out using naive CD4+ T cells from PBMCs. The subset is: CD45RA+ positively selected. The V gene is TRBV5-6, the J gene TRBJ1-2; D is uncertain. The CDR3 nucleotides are TGTGCCAGCAGCTTTGGGTTTGGCTACACCTTC. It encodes CASSFGFGYTF.